The 31 T cell receptor beta chains below come from one sample, sequenced in a study of blood T cell repertoires in COVID-19. Sequenced by immunoSEQ multiplex PCR; TCRdb stores in-frame clones only, minus some. The sample lists some 400,000 clones; more than 75% were seen once. The sample comprised peripheral blood. The origin of the receptors is a human donor in a cohort sampled during active COVID-19.

This clone was picked up one time. This chain uses TRBV6-5 with TRBJ2-3, with D perhaps matching TRBD1 (5 bases). Between the trimmed V and J ends, which lost 5 bases and 8 bases, there was a span of 11 bases. This CDR3 has 12 amino acids. The germline gives CDR1 MNHEY, CDR2 SVGAGI. The CDR3 here is CASSQGLGTQYF. CDR3 nucleotides: TGTGCCAGCAGTCAGGGTCTGGGTACGCAGTATTTT.

The chain links TRBV27 to TRBJ2-1; 11 nucleotides line up with TRBD2. Germline V gene lookup returns CDR1 MNHEY and CDR2 SMNVEV (reference sequence). The CDR3 consists of 17 residues. The ends lost 2 bases at V and 5 bases at J; junction bases unmatched: 8. CDR3 nucleotide sequence: TGTGCCAGCAGTTTAGTTTTAGCGGGAGGGTTTGACAATGAGCAGTTCTTC. It is translated as CASSLVLAGGFDNEQFF.

For this clone: The same CDR3 is also encoded by other DNA sequences in this sample. The rearrangement joins TRBV7-9 to TRBJ1-1; D gene uncertain. This CDR3 is 13 amino acids long. Germline CDR1 reads SEHNR; CDR2 reads FQNEAQ (reference sequence). V gave up 5 bases and J gave up 1 base, with 8 bases separating them. CDR3 sequence reads: CASSLRGNTEAFF. The DNA of the CDR3 is TGTGCCAGCAGCCTGCGGGGGAACACTGAAGCTTTCTTT. Filled out from reference TRBV7-9 and TRBJ1-1, the complete variable domain reads DTGVSQNPRHKITKRGQNVTFRCDPISEHNRLYWYRQTLGQGPEFLTYFQNEAQLEKSRLLSDRFSAERPKGSFSTLEIQRTEQGDSAMYLCASSLRGNTEAFFGQGTRLTVV.

The chain has TRBV10-3 and TRBJ2-2; no firm D call. Germline V gene lookup returns CDR1 ENHRY and CDR2 SYGVKD. The CDR3 length is 15 residues. V lost 5 bases to trimming and J lost 1 base, with 11 bases between them. The CDR3 DNA follows: TGTGCCATCAGTCCCAGGTCAGGGAACACCGGGGAGCTGTTTTTT. Residues: CAISPRSGNTGELFF.

The rearrangement uses TRBV11-2 and TRBJ1-1; no reliable D call. The ends were cut back, 1 base at V and 2 bases at J, with 5 bases in the middle. The CDR3 is 13 amino acids. Germline V lookup: CDR1 SGHAT, CDR2 FQNNGV. CDR3 amino acids: CASSLGYNTEAFF. CDR3 DNA: TGTGCCAGCAGCTTAGGCTATAACACTGAAGCTTTCTTT.

With regard to this clone: In the same sample, other DNA sequences code for this CDR3. The rearrangement links TRBV6-5 to TRBJ1-2; 7 bases agree with TRBD1. Trimming took 6 bases from V and 1 from J; bases not matched to a gene: 2. The length of the CDR3 is 13 residues. Germline assignment: CDR1 MNHEY and CDR2 SVGAGI. The CDR3 coding sequence is TGTGCCAGCAGCCGACAGGGTAACTATGGCTACACCTTC. Protein product: CASSRQGNYGYTF.

The V call is TRBV6-5, the J call TRBJ2-1, with 8 bases fitting TRBD1. Germline CDR1 and CDR2: MNHEY and SVGAGI. This CDR3 region has 15 residues. V was pared by 7 bases and J by 8 bases, with 13 bases of the junction left unmatched. CDR3 in amino acids: CASTIPQGAHYEQFF. CDR3 coding DNA: TGTGCCAGCACCATACCTCAGGGGGCGCACTATGAGCAGTTCTTC.

This rearrangement joins TRBV27 to TRBJ2-5, with TRBD2 matching over 7 bases. Germline V gene lookup returns CDR1 MNHEY and CDR2 SMNVEV (reference sequence). Trimming took 4 bases from V and 7 from J; bases not matched to a gene: 12. The length of the CDR3 is 15 residues. As DNA, the CDR3 is TGTGCCAGCAGTTCCCGGAACGAGCGGGATGCGACCCAGTACTTC. It is translated as CASSSRNERDATQYF.

CDR3 residues: CATSRARGWETQYF. The CDR3 region has the DNA TGTGCCACCAGCAGAGCGAGAGGGTGGGAGACCCAGTACTTC. The J gene is TRBJ2-5, the V gene TRBV15; tentative D call: TRBD2 (5 bases). Trimming stripped 1 base from V and 5 bases from J, with 11 bases between. Per the germline V gene, CDR1 is LNHNV and CDR2 is YYDKDF (reference sequence). CDR3 length equals 14 residues.

The chain couples TRBV6-5 to TRBJ1-3; TRBD1 matches at 8 bases. Germline V lookup: CDR1 MNHEY, CDR2 SVGAGI. Unmatched junction bases numbered 5, after V lost 8 bases and J lost 2 bases. The CDR3 spans 14 residues. CDR3 in amino acids: CASQRTGTGNTIYF. As DNA, the CDR3 is TGTGCCAGCCAAAGGACAGGGACTGGAAACACCATATATTTT.

The rearrangement links TRBV5-1 to TRBJ2-5, with a weak D call TRBD1 (5 bases). The V and J ends lost 5 bases and 2 bases respectively, with 10 bases between them. The germline gives CDR1 SGHRS, CDR2 YFSETQ. CDR3 length: 13 residues. The CDR3 here is CASSYRQQETQYF. For the CDR3, the DNA is TGCGCCAGCAGTTACAGACAGCAAGAGACCCAGTACTTC.

This clone was detected once. The chain joins TRBV9 to TRBJ2-7, with a weak D call TRBD2 (7 bases). V was shortened by 3 bases and J by 0 bases, with 16 bases between the two germline ends. Per germline, CDR1 SGDLS and CDR2 YYNGEE. The CDR3 sequence is 16 residues long. The CDR3: CASSGPPGEGSYEQYF. The CDR3 DNA reads as TGTGCCAGCAGCGGACCCCCAGGGGAGGGCTCCTACGAGCAGTACTTC.

This clone occurred many times. The chain has TRBV5-6 and TRBJ2-2, with 14 bases matching TRBD2. This CDR3 comprises 16 residues. V dropped 4 bases and J dropped 6; count of bases not matched to a gene: 5. Germline V gene lookup returns CDR1 SGHDT and CDR2 YYEEEE. The CDR3 DNA reads as TGTGCCAGCAGCCAACCGGGACTAGCGGGAGCCGGGGAGCTGTTTTTT. As protein: CASSQPGLAGAGELFF. Full variable domain (outside the CDR3, taken from reference TRBV5-6 and TRBJ2-2): DAGVTQSPTHLIKTRGQQVTLRCSPKSGHDTVSWYQQALGQGPQFIFQYYEEEERQRGNFPDRFSGHQFPNYSSELNVNALLLGDSALYLCASSQPGLAGAGELFFGEGSRLTVL.

This chain links TRBV6-5 with TRBJ1-4, with 11 bases lining up with TRBD1. Germline loops: CDR1 MNHEY, CDR2 SVGAGI. The CDR3 contains 13 residues. V shed 10 bases and J 8 bases; nucleotides not matched to a gene: 6. In DNA form, the CDR3 reads TGTGCCACGACCGGGACAGGGGGAGAAAAACTGTTTTTT. This encodes CATTGTGGEKLFF.

V usage is TRBV28 and J usage is TRBJ1-2; TRBD1 matches at 7 bases. Germline lookup yields CDR1 MDHEN and CDR2 SYDVKM. Trimming removed 4 bases from V and 1 base from J; junction bases left unmatched: 12. The CDR3 contains 17 residues. CDR3 region: CASSSYYYRGNNYGYTF. The CDR3 DNA follows: TGTGCCAGCAGTTCGTATTATTACAGGGGAAATAACTATGGCTACACCTTC.

This chain joins TRBV28 and TRBJ1-2; maybe TRBD1 (5 bases). The V gene lost 8 bases and the J gene lost 3 bases, with 19 bases spanning the gap. The CDR3 is 15 amino acids. Germline V gene lookup returns CDR1 MDHEN and CDR2 SYDVKM. The CDR3 spells CASALWAGKYYGYTF. As DNA, the CDR3 is TGTGCCAGCGCACTATGGGCAGGGAAGTACTATGGCTACACCTTC.

CDR3 residues: CASSESSGSPLHF. The CDR3 DNA follows: TGTGCCAGCAGTGAATCGTCGGGATCACCCCTCCACTTT. The chain carries TRBV2 and TRBJ1-6; D not certain. The germline V and J ends were trimmed by 2 bases and 10 bases, with 9 bases remaining between them. The CDR3 extends over 13 amino acids. Germline V CDR1 and CDR2: SNHLY, FYNNEI.

The genes are TRBV4-2 and TRBJ2-7; 8 bases line up with TRBD1. From germline, CDR1 is LGHNA and CDR2 YNFKEQ. V shed 0 bases and J 4 bases; nucleotides not matched to a gene: 14. The CDR3 sequence is 18 residues long. The CDR3 protein is CASSQDLDRAQTKYEQYF. The CDR3 region has the DNA TGTGCCAGCAGCCAAGATTTGGACAGGGCCCAAACCAAATACGAGCAGTACTTC.

The V call is TRBV19, the J call TRBJ1-2; 9 bases match TRBD1. V lost 7 bases and J lost 5; bases outside the gene matches: 11. The CDR3 is 15 amino acids. From germline, CDR1 is LNHDA and CDR2 SQIVND (reference sequence). The CDR3 sequence is CASTQSGTGRYGYTF. CDR3 nucleotide sequence: TGTGCCAGTACTCAGTCGGGGACAGGGAGGTATGGCTACACCTTC.

The V gene is TRBV5-4, the J gene TRBJ1-4; no clear D. Germline V gene data show CDR1 as SGHNT and CDR2 as YYREEE (reference sequence). V was clipped by 1 base and J by 12 bases, with 10 bases between them. CDR3 length: 12 amino acids. The CDR3 sequence: CASSLRESELFF. For the CDR3, the DNA is TGTGCCAGCAGCTTGCGGGAGAGTGAACTGTTTTTT.

The V call is TRBV27, the J call TRBJ1-4, with TRBD1 matching over 7 bases. With V trimmed by 2 bases and J by 8 bases, 8 bases remained unmatched. The CDR3 is made up of 15 amino acids. From germline, CDR1 is MNHEY and CDR2 SMNVEV (reference sequence). As DNA, the CDR3 is TGTGCCAGCAGTTTAACCCAGGGGGAAGGGGAAAAACTGTTTTTT. This codes for CASSLTQGEGEKLFF.

The chain recombines TRBV5-1 with TRBJ2-3; D is possibly TRBD2 (5 bases). The V gene lost 0 bases and the J gene lost 4 bases, with 12 bases spanning the gap. The CDR3 has 15 amino acids. CDR1 is SGHRS, CDR2 YFSETQ, per germline. CDR3 loop: CASSLGVGSPDTQYF. DNA for the CDR3: TGCGCCAGCAGCTTGGGGGTAGGGAGCCCAGATACGCAGTATTTT.

The genes are TRBV5-6 and TRBJ1-1; unclear D gene. Per the germline V gene, CDR1 is SGHDT and CDR2 is YYEEEE. V was pared by 3 bases and J by 0 bases, with 15 bases between. This CDR3 spans 16 amino acids. The DNA for the CDR3 is TGTGCCAGCAGCTCCGACCATCGGGAATTGAACACTGAAGCTTTCTTT. This sequence encodes CASSSDHRELNTEAFF.

The chain recombines TRBV2 with TRBJ1-2; D is undetermined. The V gene lost 3 bases and the J gene lost 0 bases, with 8 bases spanning the gap. The CDR3 totals 14 residues. Looked up from germline, CDR1 is SNHLY and CDR2 is FYNNEI. The CDR3 loop is CASSDWGANYGYTF. The CDR3 DNA follows: TGTGCCAGCAGTGACTGGGGAGCTAACTATGGCTACACCTTC.

The chain couples TRBV7-3 to TRBJ2-1; tentative D call: TRBD1 (6 bases). The CDR3 spans 14 residues. In germline, CDR1 is SGHTA, CDR2 FQGTGA. The ends were cut back, 5 bases at V and 6 bases at J, with 14 bases in the middle. DNA of the CDR3: TGTGCCAGCAGCCCCTCGGGCAGGGGCAATGAGCAGTTCTTC. Translation gives CASSPSGRGNEQFF.

This clone showed up just a few times. The V call is TRBV28, the J call TRBJ2-1; possible D gene TRBD1, 7 bases. The V gene's germline CDR1 is MDHEN and CDR2 SYDVKM. CDR3 size: 14 residues. Trimming removed 4 bases from V and 9 bases from J, with 16 bases in between. In DNA, the CDR3 is TGTGCCAGCAGTTGGTCCCGACAGGGAGGTGAGCAGTTCTTC. Translating it yields CASSWSRQGGEQFF.

V is TRBV19 and J is TRBJ1-1, with TRBD1 matching over 10 bases. There are 16 residues in the CDR3. V was clipped by 4 bases and J by 1 base; unmatched bases: 6. The V gene's germline CDR1 is LNHDA and CDR2 SQIVND (reference sequence). The CDR3: CASSKDRGAQNTEAFF. For the CDR3, the DNA is TGTGCCAGTAGTAAGGACAGGGGGGCCCAGAACACTGAAGCTTTCTTT.

The chain joins TRBV15 to TRBJ1-3; D perhaps matches TRBD1 (6 bases). Looked up from germline, CDR1 is LNHNV and CDR2 is YYDKDF (reference sequence). CDR3 length equals 15 residues. V was shortened by 5 bases and J by 1 base, with 12 bases between the two germline ends. The DNA for the CDR3 is TGTGCCACCAGCCCACAGGGTTATTCTGGAAACACCATATATTTT. Translating it yields CATSPQGYSGNTIYF.

V is TRBV15 and J is TRBJ1-3; 7 bases align to TRBD1. Germline values: CDR1 LNHNV, CDR2 YYDKDF (reference sequence). Unmatched junction bases numbered 9, after V lost 0 bases and J lost 10 bases. The CDR3 is 15 residues long. As DNA, the CDR3 is TGTGCCACCAGCAGAGAAAGGGGGCAGGGAAGGACCATATATTTT. Its translation is CATSRERGQGRTIYF. The complete variable domain, with remaining parts taken from reference TRBV15 and TRBJ1-3, reads DAMVIQNPRYQVTQFGKPVTLSCSQTLNHNVMYWYQQKSSQAPKLLFHYYDKDFNNEADTPDNFQSRRPNTSFCFLDIRSPGLGDTAMYLCATSRERGQGRTIYFGEGSWLTVV.

V and J are TRBV2 and TRBJ2-3, with 9 bases lining up with TRBD2. The trim removed 4 bases at V and 0 bases at J, leaving 2 bases unmatched. CDR3 length equals 15 residues. CDR1 and CDR2 (germline): SNHLY, FYNNEI. The CDR3 sequence: CASSGLAGSTDTQYF. DNA for the CDR3: TGTGCCAGCAGTGGCCTAGCGGGGAGCACAGATACGCAGTATTTT.

V is TRBV7-2 and J is TRBJ2-3; D uncertain. V gave up 5 bases and J gave up 1 base, with 10 bases separating them. Germline CDR1 is SGHTA and CDR2 is FQGNSA. The CDR3 totals 14 residues. The CDR3 reads CASSPNRGTDTQYF. For the CDR3, the DNA is TGTGCCAGCAGCCCCAATCGGGGCACAGATACGCAGTATTTT. Full variable domain (missing parts from reference TRBV7-2 and TRBJ2-3): GAGVSQSPSNKVTEKGKDVELRCDPISGHTALYWYRQSLGQGLEFLIYFQGNSAPDKSGLPSDRFSAERTGGSVSTLTIQRTQQEDSAVYLCASSPNRGTDTQYFGPGTRLTVL.